What follows describes a single T cell receptor (beta chain). This table comes from immunoSEQ multiplex PCR, and its TCRdb copy is limited to in-frame clones, with some not included. The data contain 2 million to 3 million clones, 80% to 95% of them seen just once; the ten biggest clones take up around 0.37%. These data are taken from a study of shared clonotypes between healthy human individuals. The CDR3 runs to 14 residues. V was trimmed by 3 bases and J by 10 bases, leaving 18 bases between them. The germline gives CDR1 SGDLS, CDR2 YYNGEE. The sample consisted of naive CD4+ T cells from PBMCs. Stated subset: CD45RA+ positively selected. The V and J genes are TRBV9 and TRBJ2-3; D possibly uses TRBD1 or TRBD2 (6 bases each). This TCR was recovered from a man between 18 and 35 years old in good health. Some clones in this sample may be carry-over from other donors' samples. This chain's CDR3 is CASSAQGGYGAQYF. For the CDR3, the DNA is TGTGCCAGCAGCGCTCAAGGGGGGTATGGGGCGCAGTATTTT. Full variable domain (remainder filled in from reference TRBV9 and TRBJ2-3): DSGVTQTPKHLITATGQRVTLRCSPRSGDLSVYWYQQSLDQGLQFLIQYYNGEERAKGNILERFSAQQFPDLHSELNLSSLELGDSALYFCASSAQGGYGAQYFGPGTRLTVL.